This entry concerns a single TCR beta chain. This CDR3 is 13 amino acids long. CDR1 is MRHNA and CDR2 is SNTAGT in the germline V gene. The ends were cut back, 5 bases at V and 2 bases at J, with 9 bases in the middle. The data were taken from a study of blood T cell repertoires in COVID-19. On the study more broadly: The samples span acute and convalescent COVID-19 from the United States, Italy and Spain.

In the authors' methods: Amplification with reference gene primers provided the estimates of nucleated cell counts. Using immunoSEQ multiplex PCR, the repertoire was profiled, and TCRdb retains in-frame clones only, with some absent. The V and J calls and clone size come from that table; D and trimming were worked out from the DNA. The table lists 150,000 to 200,000 clones, around four fifths of them singletons. The source material was peripheral blood. The source is a woman older than 75 with acute or convalescent COVID-19. The V gene is TRBV6-4, the J gene TRBJ1-1; possibly TRBD1 for D (5 bases). CDR3 in amino acids: CASSWTTNTEAFF. In DNA, the CDR3 is TGTGCCAGCAGTTGGACAACAAACACTGAAGCTTTCTTT.